The next 18 T cell receptor beta chains were all read from a single sample in a study of T cells in Graves' hyperthyroidism and ophthalmopathy. TCR beta CDR3 regions were amplified from RNA. Using the HTBI primer set, a first-round RT-PCR was run on the TCR CDR3. TCRdb re-called the multiplex PCR reads with MiXCR, one entry per CDR3 protein. The data contain roughly 500,000 distinct CDR3 sequences, 20% to 25% of them singletons. Input material: blood. Receptors originate from a woman aged 70-85 years with Graves' ophthalmopathy.

The chain employs TRBV29-1 and TRBJ1-1; tentatively, D is TRBD1 (6 bases). CDR3 length equals 13 residues. V was shortened by 6 bases and J by 1 base, with 12 bases between the two germline ends. From germline, CDR1 is SQVTM and CDR2 ANQGSEA. CDR3 in amino acids: CSVEDRQNTEAFF. The CDR3 coding sequence is TGCAGCGTGGAGGACAGACAGAACACTGAAGCTTTCTTT. Combining the CDR3 with reference TRBV29-1 and TRBJ1-1 gives the whole variable domain SAVISQKPSRDICQRGTSLTIQCQVDSQVTMMFWYRQQPGQSLTLIATANQGSEATYESGFVIDKFPISRPNLTFSTLTVSNMSPEDSSIYLCSVEDRQNTEAFFGQGTRLTVV.

This chain links TRBV3-1 with TRBJ2-1; 10 bases are shared with TRBD2. The V gene's germline CDR1 is LGHDT and CDR2 YNNKEL (reference sequence). With 2 bases clipped from V and 7 bases from J, the junction kept 11 bases outside the gene matches. The CDR3 runs 17 residues. CDR3 coding DNA: TGTGCCAGCAGCCAACAGGTAGCGGGAGGATTCAGAAATGAGCAGTTCTTC. This gives the protein CASSQQVAGGFRNEQFF.

This sequence joins TRBV7-2 and TRBJ1-6; possibly TRBD1 for D (6 bases). The germline CDR1 and CDR2 sequences are SGHTA and FQGNSA. Trimming removed 1 base at V and 6 bases at J, with 10 bases between. CDR3 length equals 15 residues. CDR3 DNA sequence: TGTGCCAGCAGCTTAGGGGGGCAAGTTAATTCACCCCTCCACTTT. This sequence encodes CASSLGGQVNSPLHF.

V usage is TRBV20-1 and J usage is TRBJ1-6, with D perhaps TRBD1 (5 bases). The CDR3 totals 17 residues. Germline V CDR1 and CDR2: DFQATT, SNEGSKA (reference sequence). Between the trimmed V and J ends, which lost 5 bases and 2 bases, there was a span of 19 bases. The CDR3 is CSAAVVGGGTYNSPLHF. Here the CDR3 DNA reads TGCAGTGCTGCCGTCGTCGGGGGTGGAACCTATAATTCACCCCTCCACTTT.

In this sample, this clonotype turned up many times. CDR3 bases: TGTGCCAGTAGCCACCGGGGAACGAACTCCTACAATGAGCAGTTCTTC. This codes for CASSHRGTNSYNEQFF. The gene calls are TRBV6-2 or TRBV6-3 and TRBJ2-1; weak D call: TRBD2 (5 bases). The germline CDR1 and CDR2 sequences are MNHEY and SVGEGT. The CDR3 has 16 residues. V lost 9 bases and J lost 0, with 18 bases in between.

In this sample, this clonotype turned up a few times. The J gene is TRBJ2-2, the V gene TRBV20-1; maybe TRBD1 (5 bases). Germline V lookup: CDR1 DFQATT, CDR2 SNEGSKA (reference sequence). V lost 5 bases, J lost 4 bases, and 20 bases lay in between. The CDR3 consists of 16 residues. DNA for the CDR3: TGCAGTGCTCGTGGAATTCAGGGCGGTGGCACCGGGGAGCTGTTTTTT. Residues: CSARGIQGGGTGELFF.

This clonotype occurred a few times. J is TRBJ1-4 and V is TRBV9; D is uncertain. This CDR3 is built from 12 residues. The V gene's germline CDR1 is SGDLS and CDR2 YYNGEE. V was cut by 3 bases and J by 6 bases, with 6 bases left in between. CDR3 amino acids: CASSGPHEKLFF. For the CDR3, the DNA is TGTGCCAGCAGCGGACCCCATGAAAAACTGTTTTTT.

This clonotype was counted a few times. The V gene is TRBV6-5, the J gene TRBJ2-7; D tentatively fits TRBD1 or TRBD2 (5 bases each). This CDR3 spans 15 amino acids. V was cut by 0 bases and J by 0 bases, with 9 bases left in between. From germline, CDR1 is MNHEY and CDR2 SVGAGI. The CDR3 region is CASSYSIGASYEQYF. DNA for the CDR3: TGTGCCAGCAGTTACTCGATCGGGGCCTCCTACGAGCAGTACTTC.

This clonotype came up many times. The rearrangement joins TRBV27 to TRBJ1-4; TRBD1 matches at 8 bases. The CDR3 runs to 14 residues. From germline, CDR1 is MNHEY and CDR2 SMNVEV (reference sequence). V gave up 4 bases and J gave up 10 bases; unmatched junction bases: 8. The CDR3 protein is CASSSPEQGGKLFF. CDR3 in DNA: TGTGCCAGCAGTTCCCCCGAACAGGGGGGAAAACTGTTTTTT.

This clonotype was seen only a few times. The chain has TRBV6-1 and TRBJ2-5; TRBD2 matches 8 bases. The CDR3 runs to 14 residues. Unmatched junction bases numbered 9, after V lost 7 bases and J lost 5 bases. Germline V CDR1 and CDR2: MNHNS, SASEGT. CDR3 bases: TGTGCCAGCACCGAAGCGGGAGCGGGGGAGACCCAGTACTTC. Translated: CASTEAGAGETQYF.

This clonotype was seen many times. The chain uses TRBV7-8 and TRBJ2-5, with a possible D match to TRBD1 (5 bases). Germline V gene lookup returns CDR1 SGHVS and CDR2 FQNEAQ. With 7 bases removed from V and 4 bases from J, the gap between germline ends came to 13 bases. This CDR3 has 13 amino acids. The DNA for the CDR3 is TGTGCCAGCAAGGCTCAGGGTAGAGAGACCCAGTACTTC. This codes for CASKAQGRETQYF.

The rearrangement joins TRBV15 to TRBJ1-2; TRBD1 matches at 7 bases. The CDR3 spans 16 residues. Germline V gene data show CDR1 as LNHNV and CDR2 as YYDKDF (reference sequence). V lost 3 bases and J lost 8; bases outside the gene matches: 15. In DNA, the CDR3 is TGTGCCACCAGCAGGGGACCACAGGGGACCGAGGGGGGCTACACCTTC. Its protein is CATSRGPQGTEGGYTF.

This clonotype was picked up many times. The J gene is TRBJ2-1, the V gene TRBV7-2, with D possibly TRBD1 on 5 matching bases. CDR1 and CDR2 from the germline V gene are SGHTA and FQGNSA. CDR3 length: 15 residues. V lost 4 bases, J lost 4 bases, and 14 bases lay in between. The CDR3 coding sequence is TGTGCCAGCAGCTCTACAGGATCTCGGTACAATGAGCAGTTCTTC. It codes for CASSSTGSRYNEQFF.

This clonotype was seen at least ten times. CDR3 protein: CSARNTMNTEAFF. The CDR3 coding sequence is TGCAGTGCTCGCAACACCATGAACACTGAAGCTTTCTTT. V gene TRBV20-1 combines with J gene TRBJ1-1; D ambiguous. V shed 5 bases and J shed 0 bases, with 10 bases lying between them. CDR1 and CDR2 (germline): DFQATT, SNEGSKA (reference sequence). This CDR3 comprises 13 residues.

This clonotype came up a few times. The CDR3 protein is CASSVGGDSYNQPQHF. CDR3 nucleotides: TGTGCCAGCAGCGTGGGGGGGGACAGCTATAATCAGCCCCAGCATTTT. The V call is TRBV9, the J call TRBJ1-5; 7 nucleotides agree with TRBD1. In germline, CDR1 is SGDLS, CDR2 YYNGEE. This CDR3 has 16 amino acids. V lost 2 bases, J lost 4 bases, and 9 bases stayed unmatched.

The table lists this clonotype with a few counts. This chain links TRBV5-1 with TRBJ2-7; D not certain. With 0 bases removed from V and 6 bases from J, the gap between germline ends came to 13 bases. The CDR3 consists of 14 residues. Germline V gene lookup returns CDR1 SGHRS and CDR2 YFSETQ. The CDR3 region is CASSLGHPLGEQYF. DNA for the CDR3: TGCGCCAGCAGCTTGGGGCACCCCCTCGGCGAGCAGTACTTC. Variable domain in full (rest from reference TRBV5-1 and TRBJ2-7): KAGVTQTPRYLIKTRGQQVTLSCSPISGHRSVSWYQQTPGQGLQFLFEYFSETQRNKGNFPGRFSGRQFSNSRSEMNVSTLELGDSALYLCASSLGHPLGEQYFGPGTRLTVT.

The chain has TRBV5-1 and TRBJ1-6, with D possibly matching TRBD1 (5 bases). Trimming removed 4 bases from V and 8 bases from J, with 13 bases in between. Looked up from germline, CDR1 is SGHRS and CDR2 is YFSETQ. This CDR3 is 14 amino acids long. CDR3 region: CASSGNLGDSPLHF. The CDR3 DNA reads TGCGCCAGCAGCGGAAACTTGGGGGATTCACCCCTCCACTTT. The full variable domain, with the rest looked up from reference TRBV5-1 and TRBJ1-6, is KAGVTQTPRYLIKTRGQQVTLSCSPISGHRSVSWYQQTPGQGLQFLFEYFSETQRNKGNFPGRFSGRQFSNSRSEMNVSTLELGDSALYLCASSGNLGDSPLHFGNGTRLTVT.

Many counts were recorded for this clonotype. This chain connects TRBV12-3 or TRBV12-4 to TRBJ2-1; 16 bases map to TRBD2. Trimming cost V 7 bases and J 7 bases; bases outside gene matches: 10. The CDR3 has 17 residues. CDR3 coding DNA: TGTGCCAGCATCACGGGACTAGCGGGAGGGCCTAATAATGAGCAGTTCTTC. Protein: CASITGLAGGPNNEQFF.